This T cell receptor (beta chain) was profiled in a study of cytomegalovirus exposure and HLA in healthy donors. In regard to this clone: Its antigen is undetermined.

Trimming cost V 5 bases and J 2 bases, with 9 bases left between them. This CDR3 has 13 residues. In germline, CDR1 is SEHNR, CDR2 FQNEAQ (reference sequence). With 60 Vbeta and 13 Jbeta primers, the PCR was carried out. Produced via immunoSEQ multiplex PCR; TCRdb's table is partial and in-frame only. The data show about 130,000 clones, 80% seen once. Overall study findings and caveats: Per a prior analysis, the majority of TCR beta V segments were productive roughly 87% or roughly 30% of the time.

The rearrangement joins TRBV7-9 to TRBJ1-2, with a weak D call TRBD1 (6 bases). Sequenced material: PBMCs. This TCR was recovered from a male donor in good health and CMV-seronegative. The CDR3 bases are TGTGCCAGCAGCGTCGGACAGAACTATGGCTACACCTTC. Its translation is CASSVGQNYGYTF.